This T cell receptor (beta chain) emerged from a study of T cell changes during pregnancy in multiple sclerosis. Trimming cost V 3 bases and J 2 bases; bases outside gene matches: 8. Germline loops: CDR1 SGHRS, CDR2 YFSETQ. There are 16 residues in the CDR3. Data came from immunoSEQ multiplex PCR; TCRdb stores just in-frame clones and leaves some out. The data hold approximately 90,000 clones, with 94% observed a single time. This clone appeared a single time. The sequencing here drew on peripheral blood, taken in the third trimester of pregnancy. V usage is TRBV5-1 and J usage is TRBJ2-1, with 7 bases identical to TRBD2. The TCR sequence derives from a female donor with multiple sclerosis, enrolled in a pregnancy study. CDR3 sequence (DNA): TGCGCCAGCAGCTCGTCGACTAGCAGGGCCTACAATGAGCAGTTCTTC. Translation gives CASSSSTSRAYNEQFF.